This T cell receptor beta chain was captured by sequencing in a study of shared clonotypes between healthy human individuals (dated by TCRdb to 2019 to 2021). In terms of the full investigation: The cohort included three men and a couple of women between 18 and 49 years of age. Different laboratories and diverse techniques were used to prepare libraries and sequence TCR repertoires, to increase sequencing depth and limit assay-specific biases. Between about 0.94 and 8.9 billion PBMCs per donor were obtained by leukapheresis. For each donor, CD4 naive and CD4 memory were each given three plates, CD8 naive was given two plates, and CD8 memory was given one plate. To estimate repertoire size and how much clonotypes are shared between individuals, the study performed deep sequencing of blood TCR repertoires from a few healthy adults.

Using the deep immunoSEQ assay, multiplex PCR amplified TCR CDR3 regions from genomic DNA. For each cell subset, the extracted genomic DNA was distributed evenly across all wells of several immunoSEQ 96-well plates, and each plate served as one replicate. For sorted subsets, each replicate PCR was loaded with approximately 200 ng genomic DNA, equivalent to some 31,000 T cell genomes. The purified libraries were quantified using a Qubit 3.0 fluorometer, sized with a Bioanalyzer 2100, and then quantified again using the KAPA Library Quantification kit. Each immunoSEQ 96-well plate was sequenced on its own single-read 150-cycle Illumina NextSeq 550 flow cell. Per the original workflow: The immunoSEQ output contained only junctional sequences without quality scores, so filtering could not match that applied to full-length reads. Sequences were annotated with PyIR, a Python wrapper for IgBLAST v1.9, using IMGT germline references to assign V/J genes and CDR3. Reads with weak V/J assignments (E-value above 1e-6), missing CDR3, stop codons, out-of-frame junctions, or ambiguous translated residues were removed. A V3J clonotype was defined by an identical inferred V gene, J gene, and CDR3 amino acid sequence. Percentage overlap between repertoires was calculated by dividing the number of shared unique clonotypes by the size of the smaller repertoire. Richness of each repertoire was evaluated using RTK rarefaction, the Chao1 estimator, and Recon v2.1 estimates of unobserved clonotypes. Generation probabilities were computed with OLGA for all TCRbeta clonotypes obtained by the gDNA method from four donors. TCRdb provides this immuneACCESS table in a form limited to in-frame rearrangements. Some clones are lacking; in checked studies, under half of them reflect an unresolved V gene, and why the rest are absent is not known. V and J calls and clone size are as listed in that table; D and trimming were resolved from the DNA. Present in this sample are about 2.3 million clones, 85% to 95% of which were seen just once. Approximately 0.41% of the sample belongs to the ten largest clones.

Concerning this clone: Its antigen is still unknown. No base quality values were provided; no much bigger clone lies one nucleotide off.

The donors were healthy, HIV-negative adults with no recently reported acute infections or vaccinations. Every donor was a Caucasian adult residing in Nashville, Tennessee, USA. Magnetic negative selection was used to enrich CD4+ T cells, after which naive cells were positively selected on CD45RA and the negative fraction became the memory subset. After blood collection by leukapheresis, PBMCs were isolated using Ficoll-Histopaque density gradient centrifugation and then cryopreserved in the vapor phase of liquid nitrogen. Analytical flow cytometry was used to check the purity and quantity of every magnetically sorted T cell population. From each sorted fraction, genomic DNA was isolated and quantified by UV absorbance on a Nanodrop 2000c. The CDR3 sequence holds 15 residues, the cysteine and phenylalanine included. The retained sequence is limited to the CDR3, 45 bases, with the frame set at the first base. At the junction V is shortened by 1 base and J by 3 bases; bases outside the gene matches: 6. The germline V gene supplies CDR1 SGHAT and CDR2 FQNNGV.

Broader findings and caveats from the paper: Because the study included only a small number of donors, the genetic and exposure-history diversity represented was limited. Pairwise subsampling led to the expectation that sequencing depth would affect the degree of clonotype sharing among donors. Sampling was restricted to blood, and TCR repertoires in tissue are likely to differ from TCR repertoires in blood. Even with the large sequencing depth, rarefaction of the sorted-subset datasets indicated that sequencing was incomplete. Naive subsets generally had larger estimated clonotype richness than memory subsets did. Compared with non-shared clonotypes, the clonotypes found in all four sorted-subset donors had higher generation probabilities. Sharing across a few donors was observed for roughly 5% of naive CD4, over 3% of naive CD8, about 2.3% of memory CD4, and around 0.4% of memory CD8 clonotypes.

This TCR came from a man aged 18 to 29 in good health. Some clones in this sample may be carry-over from other donors' samples. Sequencing input: naive CD4+ T cells from PBMCs. The sample's cell subset or site label, decoded: CD45RA+ positively selected. The chain joins TRBV11-2 to TRBJ2-7; a stretch of 7 junction bases matches TRBD1. The nucleotides are TGTGCCAGCAGCTTAGCTCTTGCAGGGGGCTACGAGCAGTACTTC. Translated, this gives CASSLALAGGYEQYF.